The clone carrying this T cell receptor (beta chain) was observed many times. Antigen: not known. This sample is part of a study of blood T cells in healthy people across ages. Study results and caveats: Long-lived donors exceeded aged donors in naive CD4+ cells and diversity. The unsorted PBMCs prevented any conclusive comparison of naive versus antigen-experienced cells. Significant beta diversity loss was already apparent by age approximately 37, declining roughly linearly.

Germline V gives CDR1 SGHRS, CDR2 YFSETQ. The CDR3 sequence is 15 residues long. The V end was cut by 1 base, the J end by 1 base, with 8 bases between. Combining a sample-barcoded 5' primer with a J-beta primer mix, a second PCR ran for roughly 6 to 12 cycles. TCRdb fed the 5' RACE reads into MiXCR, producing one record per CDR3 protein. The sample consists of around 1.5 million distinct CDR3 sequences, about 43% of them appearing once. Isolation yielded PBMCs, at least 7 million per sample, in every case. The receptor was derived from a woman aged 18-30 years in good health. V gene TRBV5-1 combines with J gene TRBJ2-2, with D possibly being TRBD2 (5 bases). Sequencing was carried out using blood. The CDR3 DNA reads TGCGCCAGCAGCTTGATGGGGAGGAACACCGGGGAGCTGTTTTTT. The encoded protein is CASSLMGRNTGELFF.